This T cell receptor beta chain appears in the sequencing data of a study of HIV-infected patients and healthy controls. Study overall: Early therapy brought no consistent CD8 count shift, though the CD4:CD8 ratio rose a little. By the second bleed, viral load was undetectable in 11 of 16 patients.

Around 450 ng RNA was reverse transcribed with alpha and beta constant-region primers. Alpha and beta chain libraries were made separately by chain-specific third strand synthesis with multiplexing indices. TCRdb processed the 5' RACE reads anew with MiXCR; each CDR3 protein has one entry. The sample includes roughly 10,000 distinct CDR3 sequences, 8% seen only once; the top ten take about 31%. The study's findings and limits: HIV+ repertoires were severely depleted of MAIT alpha-chain CDR3s, unlike healthy controls. Significant mean usage differences between HIV-infected patients and controls involved eight alpha and eight beta V genes.

V lost 5 bases to trimming and J lost 7 bases, with 16 bases between them. The CDR3 spans 14 residues. CDR1 and CDR2 from the germline V gene are SGHAT and FQNNGV. No cell fractionation was done, so the repertoire covers all unsorted peripheral blood T cells. This clonotype has at least ten counts. Its antigen remains unknown. This TCR derives from an adult with HIV infection. The donor label of this sample is uncertain. The chain couples TRBV11-2 to TRBJ2-3, with D possibly being TRBD1 (6 bases). The sample was blood, taken before antiretroviral therapy. CDR3 sequence: CASSAQGLSNTQYF. CDR3 DNA: TGTGCCAGCAGCGCTCAGGGGCTGTCAAATACGCAGTATTTT.